The 27 T cell receptor beta chains below all came from one sample that was sequenced in a study of blood T cell repertoires in COVID-19. Assay used: immunoSEQ multiplex PCR; TCRdb lists only in-frame clones, some missing. The table shows 250,000 to 400,000 clones, with about nine tenths occurring only once. Sequencing was done on a sample of peripheral blood. These receptors all stem from a man aged 45 to 65 with active or convalescent COVID-19.

V is TRBV5-1 and J is TRBJ2-7, with a weak D call TRBD2 (6 bases). Germline assignment: CDR1 SGHRS and CDR2 YFSETQ. Trimming removed 0 bases from V and 5 bases from J, with 9 bases in between. This CDR3 spans 13 amino acids. The CDR3 DNA reads as TGCGCCAGCAGCTTGGACGGCGGGGACGAGCAGTACTTC. Protein: CASSLDGGDEQYF.

The chain links TRBV19 to TRBJ2-1; 11 nucleotides align to TRBD2. Germline V gene lookup returns CDR1 LNHDA and CDR2 SQIVND (reference sequence). The junction had 5 bases not matched to a gene; V was cut back by 1 base and J by 9 bases. The CDR3 consists of 15 residues. CDR3 in DNA: TGTGCCAGTAGTATAGGCGTAGCGGGAGGGCTTGAGCAGTTCTTC. Translating gives CASSIGVAGGLEQFF.

The chain is built from TRBV19 and TRBJ2-7; 11 positions match TRBD2. There are 16 residues in the CDR3. Germline values: CDR1 LNHDA, CDR2 SQIVND (reference sequence). V lost 5 bases to trimming and J lost 6 bases; unmatched junction nucleotides: 12. The CDR3 DNA is TGTGCCAGTAGTCCTCGAAAGGGGACTAGCGGCTCCGAGCAGTACTTC. Amino acids: CASSPRKGTSGSEQYF.

The rearrangement uses TRBV30 and TRBJ2-3, with TRBD1 matching 9 bases. The germline V gene has CDR1 GTSNPN and CDR2 SVGIG (reference sequence). The trim removed 3 bases at V and 3 bases at J, leaving 7 bases unmatched. The CDR3 is 15 amino acids. The CDR3 sequence is CAWSAGTGLTDTQYF. The CDR3 region has the DNA TGTGCCTGGAGCGCAGGGACAGGGCTGACAGATACGCAGTATTTT.

V and J are TRBV7-2 and TRBJ1-2; 7 nucleotides match TRBD1. The germline V gene has CDR1 SGHTA and CDR2 FQGNSA. The CDR3 consists of 15 residues. V shed 5 bases, J shed 0 bases, and the junction held 6 bases outside the gene matches. The CDR3 region has the DNA TGTGCCAGCAGCGGAAGACAGGGACCTAACTATGGCTACACCTTC. This translates into CASSGRQGPNYGYTF.

CDR3 nucleotide sequence: TGTGCCAGCAGTTTATCTGGCAGGCAATATATGAATTCACCCCTCCACTTT. It is translated as CASSLSGRQYMNSPLHF. The V and J genes are TRBV28 and TRBJ1-6; D gene ambiguous. The CDR3 has 17 residues. Trimming left V 1 base short and J 7 bases short, with 17 bases between. CDR1 and CDR2 from the germline V gene are MDHEN and SYDVKM.

The J gene is TRBJ1-2, the V gene TRBV19; D remains unclear. Germline V gene sequence: CDR1 LNHDA, CDR2 SQIVND (reference sequence). V lost 9 bases and J lost 4, with 15 bases in between. The CDR3 sequence is 13 residues long. CDR3 in DNA: TGTGCCAGCCTAACAGCGGGTAGCTATGGCTACACCTTC. Residues: CASLTAGSYGYTF.

This chain joins TRBV28 and TRBJ2-1, with TRBD2 identical over 9 bases. The CDR3 contains 15 residues. Germline assignment: CDR1 MDHEN and CDR2 SYDVKM. V dropped 4 bases and J dropped 0; count of bases not matched to a gene: 1. CDR3 DNA sequence: TGTGCCAGCAGTTCTAGCGGGAACTCCTACAATGAGCAGTTCTTC. It translates to CASSSSGNSYNEQFF.

The genes are TRBV20-1 and TRBJ1-1; D may be TRBD1 (5 bases). Deletions cut 1 base from V and 8 bases from J, with 8 bases between. The CDR3 spans 11 residues. Germline values: CDR1 DFQATT, CDR2 SNEGSKA (reference sequence). CDR3 nucleotides: TGCAGTGCTAGAGCCCGGGGGGAAGCTTTCTTT. Translation: CSARARGEAFF.

The CDR3 region is CASSLAAGNTIYF. CDR3 nucleotide sequence: TGTGCCAGCAGTTTAGCCGCTGGAAACACCATATATTTT. The chain recombines TRBV12-3 or TRBV12-4 with TRBJ1-3; D not certain. The CDR3 runs 13 residues. Trimming removed 0 bases from V and 2 bases from J, with 2 bases in between.

The CDR3 is CASSQAGRGAASEQFF. The DNA of the CDR3 is TGCGCCAGCAGCCAAGCCGGGCGGGGGGCGGCCAGTGAGCAGTTCTTC. The V and J genes are TRBV4-3 and TRBJ2-1; 8 positions match TRBD2. Losses at the gene ends were 1 base for V and 9 bases for J; bases not matched to a gene: 11. There are 16 residues in the CDR3. The germline CDR1 and CDR2 sequences are LGHNA and YSLEER.

The chain employs TRBV12-3 or TRBV12-4 and TRBJ2-5; D perhaps matches TRBD2 (6 bases). The CDR3 sequence is 13 residues long. V gave up 3 bases and J gave up 5 bases, with 10 bases separating them. CDR3 region: CASSFGGMETQYF. CDR3 sequence (DNA): TGTGCCAGCAGTTTTGGAGGGATGGAGACCCAGTACTTC.

The gene calls are TRBV29-1 and TRBJ1-1; TRBD1 is a possible D gene (5 bases). The CDR3 sequence is 11 residues long. The V end was cut by 4 bases, the J end by 7 bases, with 10 bases between. Looked up from germline, CDR1 is SQVTM and CDR2 is ANQGSEA. The CDR3 bases are TGCAGCGTTGTCAGGGATTATGAAGCTTTCTTT. Protein sequence: CSVVRDYEAFF.

The V gene is TRBV10-2, the J gene TRBJ2-1; D gene uncertain. The germline V and J ends were trimmed by 7 bases and 6 bases, with 7 bases remaining between them. The CDR3 covers 11 residues. Per germline, CDR1 WSHSY and CDR2 SAAADI. DNA for the CDR3: TGCGCCAGCAAGAGTCTCAATGAGCAGTTCTTC. It is translated as CASKSLNEQFF.

The chain employs TRBV14 and TRBJ1-2; D is perhaps TRBD1 (5 bases). In germline, CDR1 is SGHDN, CDR2 FVKESK. V lost 5 bases and J lost 8, with 15 bases in between. The CDR3 sequence is 13 residues long. The CDR3 loop is CASSYAGTSGYTF. CDR3 coding DNA: TGTGCCAGCAGCTATGCCGGGACTTCGGGCTACACCTTC.

J is TRBJ2-1 and V is TRBV9, with D hard to call. Trimming removed 2 bases from V and 4 bases from J, with 13 bases in between. The CDR3 is 15 amino acids. CDR1 is SGDLS, CDR2 YYNGEE, per germline. CDR3 protein: CASSVDLAGYNEQFF. The DNA for the CDR3 is TGTGCCAGCAGCGTCGATTTAGCTGGGTACAATGAGCAGTTCTTC.

V usage is TRBV24-1 and J usage is TRBJ2-5; no definite D call. The CDR3 contains 13 residues. Germline CDR1 reads KGHDR; CDR2 reads SFDVKD. The V and J ends lost 4 bases and 5 bases respectively, with 10 bases between them. In nucleotides, the CDR3 is TGTGCCACCAGTGAATCCTACGGGGAGACCCAGTACTTC. Protein sequence: CATSESYGETQYF.

The chain is built from TRBV28 and TRBJ2-7; tentatively, D is TRBD2 (6 bases). V lost 8 bases to trimming and J lost 5 bases, with 13 bases between them. This CDR3 comprises 12 residues. Germline values: CDR1 MDHEN, CDR2 SYDVKM. The CDR3 spells CASRVRRDEQYF. The CDR3, as DNA: TGTGCCAGCCGGGTGAGGAGGGACGAGCAGTACTTC.

The rearrangement joins TRBV5-1 to TRBJ2-7; possibly TRBD1 for D (6 bases). Trimming took off 6 bases at V and 3 bases at J, with 16 bases between the two ends. The V gene's germline CDR1 is SGHRS and CDR2 YFSETQ. This CDR3 is 14 amino acids long. The CDR3 spells CASIPSGDLYEQYF. The CDR3 DNA reads as TGCGCCAGCATCCCCTCAGGGGACCTCTACGAGCAGTACTTC.

The chain links TRBV29-1 to TRBJ1-1; D is ambiguous. Trimming cost V 6 bases and J 4 bases, with 15 bases left between them. CDR3 size: 13 residues. CDR1 and CDR2 (germline): SQVTM, ANQGSEA. The CDR3, as DNA: TGCAGCGTAAGGAGTTTAAGGCCCACTGAAGCTTTCTTT. It translates to CSVRSLRPTEAFF.

The CDR3 bases are TGTGCCAGCAGCTTAAGGGGGGGCACAGATACGCAGTATTTT. Translation: CASSLRGGTDTQYF. The V gene is TRBV7-3, the J gene TRBJ2-3; D possibly corresponds to TRBD2 (6 bases). The V gene's germline CDR1 is SGHTA and CDR2 FQGTGA. The CDR3 spans 14 residues. The V gene lost 1 base and the J gene lost 1 base, with 6 bases spanning the gap. The full variable domain, rest sourced from reference TRBV7-3 and TRBJ2-3, is GAGVSQTPSNKVTEKGKYVELRCDPISGHTALYWYRQSLGQGPEFLIYFQGTGAADDSGLPNDRFFAVRPEGSVSTLKIQRTERGDSAVYLCASSLRGGTDTQYFGPGTRLTVL.

The genes are TRBV19 and TRBJ2-2; tentatively, D is TRBD1 (6 bases). With 0 bases removed from V and 2 bases from J, the gap between germline ends came to 13 bases. CDR1 and CDR2 from the germline V gene are LNHDA and SQIVND (reference sequence). The CDR3 length is 17 residues. CDR3 nucleotide sequence: TGTGCCAGTAGTATAGACCTCGACAGGCCAAACACCGGGGAGCTGTTTTTT. Translating it yields CASSIDLDRPNTGELFF.

This clone was detected only once. The chain combines TRBV5-1 with TRBJ2-5; 11 nucleotides match TRBD2. V lost 0 bases to trimming and J lost 4 bases; unmatched junction nucleotides: 5. CDR1 is SGHRS and CDR2 is YFSETQ in the germline V gene. CDR3 length: 16 residues. In DNA, the CDR3 is TGCGCCAGCAGCTTGGGCGGGACTAGCGGTCGAGAGACCCAGTACTTC. Translation gives CASSLGGTSGRETQYF.

On this clone itself: The sample carries other DNA sequences with the same CDR3. The chain recombines TRBV3-1 (or the pseudogene TRBV3-2) with TRBJ1-2, with TRBD1 matching over 7 bases. Germline CDR1 reads LGHDT; CDR2 reads YNNKEL (reference sequence). Trimming removed 2 bases from V and 5 bases from J; junction bases left unmatched: 5. The CDR3 has 14 amino acids. DNA of the CDR3: TGTGCCAGCAGCCAAACCGGGACAGCATATGGCTACACCTTC. As protein: CASSQTGTAYGYTF.

The chain is built from TRBV28 and TRBJ2-5, with 8 bases that match TRBD1. The CDR3 is made up of 14 amino acids. V was pared by 6 bases and J by 4 bases, with 7 bases of the junction left unmatched. Germline values: CDR1 MDHEN, CDR2 SYDVKM. Here the CDR3 reads CASRRTGLGETQYF. CDR3 nucleotide sequence: TGTGCCAGCAGACGGACAGGGCTGGGAGAGACCCAGTACTTC.

This chain joins TRBV19 and TRBJ2-4; TRBD1 aligns across 7 bases. CDR3 length: 15 amino acids. V lost 1 base and J lost 6; bases outside the gene matches: 6. Per germline, CDR1 LNHDA and CDR2 SQIVND (reference sequence). The CDR3 region has the DNA TGTGCCAGTAGTATAGGGGCAGGGGGTGTAAACATTCAGTACTTC. Protein: CASSIGAGGVNIQYF. The variable domain in full, with the rest retrieved from reference TRBV19 and TRBJ2-4, is DGGITQSPKYLFRKEGQNVTLSCEQNLNHDAMYWYRQDPGQGLRLIYYSQIVNDFQKGDIAEGYSVSREKKESFPLTVTSAQKNPTAFYLCASSIGAGGVNIQYFGAGTRLSVL.

This sequence joins TRBV29-1 and TRBJ1-2; D perhaps matches TRBD1 (5 bases). The CDR3 consists of 15 residues. The V end was cut by 2 bases, the J end by 8 bases, with 21 bases between. From germline, CDR1 is SQVTM and CDR2 ANQGSEA. The CDR3 DNA reads TGCAGCGTTGAAACCACCTCGGCAGGGTTAGGGGGCTACACCTTC. This sequence encodes CSVETTSAGLGGYTF.